Listed below are T cell receptor beta chains from one sample, sequenced in a study of cytomegalovirus exposure and HLA in healthy donors. Libraries were prepared by immunoSEQ multiplex PCR; TCRdb keeps only in-frame clonotypes and omits some of them. This table holds over 85,000 clones, around 77% found once. The sample taken for sequencing was PBMCs. Source of these receptors: a female donor in good health and CMV-seronegative. Each CDR3 is given with its conserved first and last residue. D genes are given only for firm matches. Clone sizes are given selectively: once, few, many, or a class where the clone is expanded.

v_call	clone_size	j_call	d_call	cdr3_nt	cdr3_aa
TRBV5-1	-	TRBJ1-1	TRBD1	TGCGCCAGCAGCACACCCGGGACAGGGGGCGGTGACACTGAAGCTTTCTTT	CASSTPGTGGGDTEAFF
TRBV10-3	-	TRBJ2-1	TRBD2	TGTGCCATCAGTGAGTCGGTCAGTAGCGGGAGGGCCGATGAGCAGTTCTTC	CAISESVSSGRADEQFF
TRBV18	-	TRBJ1-2	-	TGTGCCAGCTCACCACCTGAGAGGGAGATCTGGGAAAACTATGGCTACACCTTC	CASSPPEREIWENYGYTF
TRBV27	-	TRBJ2-1	-	TGTGCCAGCAGTTTCTCGAGCGGTCCCTACAATGAGCAGTTCTTC	CASSFSSGPYNEQFF
TRBV7-9	-	TRBJ1-3	-	TGTTCCAGCAGCCGGGGTTGGGTCGGCTCTGGAAACACCATATATTTT	CSSSRGWVGSGNTIYF
TRBV20-1	few	TRBJ1-4	-	TGCAGTGCCCCAGGGGAAGAAAAACTGTTTTTT	CSAPGEEKLFF
TRBV6-6	-	TRBJ1-2	-	TGTGCCAGCAGTTACTCTTCGGCCAGCGCGGGCTATGGCTACACCTTC	CASSYSSASAGYGYTF
TRBV7-9	-	TRBJ1-2	-	TGTGCCAGCAGCTTAGGACTCAAGGAGATCGATGGCTACACCTTC	CASSLGLKEIDGYTF
TRBV7-8	-	TRBJ1-1	TRBD1	TGTGCCAGCAGCTTCGCCGACAGGGTAGAAGCTTTCTTT	CASSFADRVEAFF
TRBV5-1	once	TRBJ2-2	TRBD2	TGCGCCAGCAGCTTGGGGCCGGGACTAGCGGGAATTAACACCGGGGAGCTGTTTTTT	CASSLGPGLAGINTGELFF
TRBV11-3	-	TRBJ2-5	TRBD1	TGTGCCAGCAGCCTACCAGGACAGGGGTTCCTACAAGAGACCCAGTACTTC	CASSLPGQGFLQETQYF
TRBV4-1	few	TRBJ1-4	TRBD1	TGCGCCAGCAGCCAAACCGGGACAGGGAATGAAAAACTGTTTTTT	CASSQTGTGNEKLFF
TRBV12-5	-	TRBJ1-2	TRBD1	TGTGCTAGTGGTCCCGGAATGACAGGGAACTATGGCTACACCTTC	CASGPGMTGNYGYTF
TRBV7-8	few	TRBJ1-2	-	TGTGCCAGCAGCTTAAGAGGGGGTAATGGCTACACCTTC	CASSLRGGNGYTF
TRBV2	few	TRBJ2-7	-	TGTGCCAGCAGTATGGACACCACCGAGCAGTACTTC	CASSMDTTEQYF
TRBV6-6	few	TRBJ1-4	-	TGTGCCAGCAGTTCCTTCGGGGATGAAAAACTGTTTTTT	CASSSFGDEKLFF
TRBV9	-	TRBJ1-6	-	TGTGCCAGCAGCGCAGACAGTAGCTATTCACCCCTCCACTTT	CASSADSSYSPLHF
TRBV19	-	TRBJ1-5	-	TGTGCCAGTAGTAGGACACAGGGTCAGCCCCAGCATTTT	CASSRTQGQPQHF
TRBV9	few	TRBJ1-1	TRBD1	TGTGCCAGCAGCGTAAGGGACAGGGGGCTACGGAACACTGAAGCTTTCTTT	CASSVRDRGLRNTEAFF
TRBV2	once	TRBJ2-1	-	TGTGCCGGGAGGCGGGACAGCGCCTACAATGAGCAGTTCTTC	CAGRRDSAYNEQFF
TRBV27	-	TRBJ1-5	-	TGTGCCAGCAGTTTAAGCGGGTCCGGGCAGCCCCAGCATTTT	CASSLSGSGQPQHF
TRBV19	-	TRBJ2-5	TRBD2	TGTGCCAGTAGTATAGATCTAGGGCTAGCGGGCGAGACCCAGTACTTC	CASSIDLGLAGETQYF
TRBV7-9	-	TRBJ1-6	TRBD1	TGTGCCAGCAGCTCTCGGGACAGGGGATTCACCTATAATTCACCCCTCCACTTT	CASSSRDRGFTYNSPLHF
TRBV7-2	-	TRBJ2-3	-	TGTGCCAGCAGCTTAGTCGTTTCAGATACGCAGTATTTT	CASSLVVSDTQYF
TRBV7-6	-	TRBJ2-2	TRBD2	TGTGCCAGCAGCCTTCGACTAGCGGGAGTTACCGGGGAGCTGTTTTTT	CASSLRLAGVTGELFF
TRBV18	-	TRBJ2-4	TRBD1	TGTGCCAGCTCAAGCAACACAGGGGACATTCAGTACTTC	CASSSNTGDIQYF
TRBV30	few	TRBJ2-3	TRBD2	TGTGCCTGGAGGACGCGACTAGCGGGGGGCCGGGATACGCAGTATTTT	CAWRTRLAGGRDTQYF
TRBV27	-	TRBJ2-7	-	TGTGCCAGCAGGCCGGGACTTGCCTACGAGCAGTACTTC	CASRPGLAYEQYF
TRBV28	-	TRBJ2-7	TRBD2	TGTGCCAGCAGGACTAGCGGACACTACGAGCAGTACTTC	CASRTSGHYEQYF
TRBV7-9	once	TRBJ1-2	-	TGTGCCAGCAGCACCACAGGCTACTATGGCTACACCTTC	CASSTTGYYGYTF
TRBV19	-	TRBJ2-1	-	TGTGCCAGTAGGGCTAGCCCAACCGCGTCCTACAATGAGCAGTTCTTC	CASRASPTASYNEQFF
TRBV18	-	TRBJ2-5	-	TGTGCCAGCTCACCCCCGGGGTTTGATGGGACCCAGTACTTC	CASSPPGFDGTQYF
TRBV20-1	-	TRBJ2-7	-	TGCAGTGCTGATCGACGGGGCGAGCAGTACTTC	CSADRRGEQYF
TRBV10-3	-	TRBJ2-5	TRBD2	TGTGCCATCAGTGACCCTACCTTAGGGCTAGCGGGAGCGGGAGGGACCCAGTACTTC	CAISDPTLGLAGAGGTQYF
TRBV11-2	-	TRBJ2-7	-	TGTGCCAGCAGCTTAGAGCCCGGGACTCTGTCCTACGAGCAGTACTTC	CASSLEPGTLSYEQYF
TRBV6-6	-	TRBJ1-4	-	TGTGCCAGCAGTTACCCCCATGGAGCAACTAATGAAAAACTGTTTTTT	CASSYPHGATNEKLFF
TRBV25-1	many	TRBJ1-4	TRBD1	TGTGCCAGCAGTGAATATTGGGGGACAGGGACTTATGAAAAACTGTTTTTT	CASSEYWGTGTYEKLFF
TRBV18	-	TRBJ2-7	-	TGTGCCAGCTCACCACCGGGAGGGGGGATGAACGAGCAGTACTTC	CASSPPGGGMNEQYF
TRBV18	-	TRBJ2-7	-	TGTGCCAGCTCACCACAGAAGGGGGAAATCGCCTACGAGCAGTACTTC	CASSPQKGEIAYEQYF
TRBV11-2	-	TRBJ1-1	-	TGTGCCAGCAGCTTAGAGGCAGGCACTGAAGCTTTCTTT	CASSLEAGTEAFF
TRBV6-1	-	TRBJ2-1	TRBD2	TGTGCCAGCAGTGTATCGGGGACTAGCGGGAGCGACAATGAGCAGTTCTTC	CASSVSGTSGSDNEQFF
TRBV29-1	-	TRBJ1-6	-	TGCAGCGTCCCAGGACAGTCTCGCAATTCACCCCTCCACTTT	CSVPGQSRNSPLHF
TRBV5-1	-	TRBJ2-3	-	TGCGCCAGCAGCGGGGAGCGAGATACGCAGTATTTT	CASSGERDTQYF
TRBV30	-	TRBJ2-7	-	TGTGCCTGGAGCGCCCAGGGACTTATGAAGCAGTACTTC	CAWSAQGLMKQYF
TRBV7-9	-	TRBJ1-3	TRBD1	TGTGCCAGCAGCCGAACAGGGGCTGGAAACACCATATATTTT	CASSRTGAGNTIYF
TRBV4-1	-	TRBJ1-3	TRBD1	TGCGCCAGCAGCCAAGGGACAGGGGCAGTGAGCTCTGGAAACACCATATATTTT	CASSQGTGAVSSGNTIYF
TRBV10-3	-	TRBJ2-2	TRBD1	TGTGCCATCGCGGACAGGGGAGGAACCGGGGAGCTGTTTTTT	CAIADRGGTGELFF
TRBV5-6	-	TRBJ2-4	-	TGTGCCAGCAACTTCAGGGGCCTAGCCAAAAACATTCAGTACTTC	CASNFRGLAKNIQYF
TRBV29-1	-	TRBJ1-2	TRBD1	TGCAGCGTTGATGGCACGCGACAGGGTGGCTATGGCTACACCTTC	CSVDGTRQGGYGYTF
TRBV4-3	-	TRBJ2-3	-	TGCGCCAGCAGCTCGCCTACGGGGGTTAGCACAGATACGCAGTATTTT	CASSSPTGVSTDTQYF
TRBV11-3	-	TRBJ1-1	-	TGTGCCAGCAGGCTCGGGACTGAAGCTTTCTTT	CASRLGTEAFF
TRBV19	few	TRBJ1-5	TRBD1	TGTGCCAGTAGGAGGACAGGGGGCAATCAGCCCCAGCATTTT	CASRRTGGNQPQHF
TRBV4-1	-	TRBJ2-1	-	TGCGCCAGCAGCCAAGTCGGAGCGTCCTACAATGAGCAGTTCTTC	CASSQVGASYNEQFF
TRBV19	-	TRBJ1-5	-	TGTGCCAGTAGTATAAGAGATCTCAATCAGCCCCAGCATTTT	CASSIRDLNQPQHF
TRBV30	once	TRBJ2-1	TRBD2	TGTGCCTGGAAATTGCCTAGCGGGAGGGTTAATGAGCAGTTCTTC	CAWKLPSGRVNEQFF
TRBV7-3	-	TRBJ2-5	TRBD1	TGTGCCAGCCCTCCGGGACAGGGAGAGACCCAGTACTTC	CASPPGQGETQYF
TRBV2	few	TRBJ1-1	-	TGTGCCAGCAGTGAACCCTTGGGGGGCGCGGGGGGGACTGAAGCTTTCTTT	CASSEPLGGAGGTEAFF
TRBV28	-	TRBJ1-2	TRBD1	TGTGCCAGCATACCCTCCTCGGACAGGGCGGGCTATGGCTACACCTTC	CASIPSSDRAGYGYTF
TRBV5-4	once	TRBJ1-2	TRBD1	TGTGCCAGCAGCACCCAGGGGGCCTGGGGCTACACCTTC	CASSTQGAWGYTF
TRBV19	-	TRBJ1-5	-	TGTGCCAGTAGTACGTCAGGGCGCAATCAGCCCCAGCATTTT	CASSTSGRNQPQHF